The sequence of this T cell receptor beta chain was determined in a study of graft-versus-host responses after intestinal transplantation. Overall study results and limits: Individuals carrying graft-donor T cell macrochimerism showed high graft-versus-host to host-versus-graft clonal ratios in allografts.

Germline CDR1 is SGHAT and CDR2 is FQNNGV. CDR3 length: 15 residues. J lost 3 bases, V lost 5 bases, and 8 bases had no gene match. In regard to this clone: Its antigen is unknown.

Sequenced by immunoSEQ multiplex PCR; TCRdb stores in-frame clones only, minus some. The sample includes 96,000 or so clones, 80% to 95% of them seen just once. The origin of this receptor is a human donor who received an intestinal transplant. This chain connects TRBV11-2 to TRBJ1-2; TRBD1 matches 8 bases. The input for sequencing was unstimulated CD4+ T cells sorted from spleen or lymph node cells, taken before intestinal transplant. As DNA, the CDR3 is TGTGCCAGCAGCCCTGGACAGGGAGTTCACTATGGCTACACCTTC. Protein: CASSPGQGVHYGYTF.